Included here is one T cell receptor (beta chain) sequence, with context. Its antigen remains unidentified. The data were obtained in a study of shared clonotypes between healthy human individuals. As for the study in general: Participating donors consisted of two women and a few men aged 18 to 49. Study results and caveats: The small donor group covered limited genetic and exposure diversity. Sequencing depth was expected to affect clonotype sharing among donors.

The protocol was immunoSEQ multiplex PCR, while the TCRdb copy is restricted to in-frame clones and leaves out a portion. The sample shows some 2.4 million clones, 93% of them seen only once. Germline-derived CDR1 and CDR2 are MDHEN and SYDVKM. V lost 6 bases and J lost 3, with 11 bases in between. The CDR3 covers 13 residues. The receptor comes from a man aged 18 to 29 in good health. Some clones in this sample may be carry-over from other donors' samples. This chain links TRBV28 with TRBJ1-2; D is uncertain. Sequences were obtained from naive CD4+ T cells from PBMCs. As to subset: CD45RA+ positively selected. CDR3 region: CASSLTEDYGYTF. In nucleotides, the CDR3 is TGTGCCAGCAGCCTAACAGAGGACTATGGCTACACCTTC.